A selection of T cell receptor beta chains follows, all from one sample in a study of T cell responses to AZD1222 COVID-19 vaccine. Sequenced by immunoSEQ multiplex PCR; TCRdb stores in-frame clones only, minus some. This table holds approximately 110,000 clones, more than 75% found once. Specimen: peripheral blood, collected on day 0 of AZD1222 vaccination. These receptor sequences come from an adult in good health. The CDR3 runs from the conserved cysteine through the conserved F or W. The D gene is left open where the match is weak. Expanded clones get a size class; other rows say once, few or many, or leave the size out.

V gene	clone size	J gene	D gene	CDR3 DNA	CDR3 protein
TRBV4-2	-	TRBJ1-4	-	TGTGCCAGCAGCCACGAGGGACGTAATGAAAAACTGTTTTTT	CASSHEGRNEKLFF
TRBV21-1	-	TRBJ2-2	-	TGTGCCAGCAGCAAAGTCGGGGGTGGCGGGGAGCTGTTTTTT	CASSKVGGGGELFF
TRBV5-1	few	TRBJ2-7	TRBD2	TGCGCCAGCAGCGCAGGTAGCGGGGGTGGCCCCTACGAGCAGTACTTC	CASSAGSGGGPYEQYF
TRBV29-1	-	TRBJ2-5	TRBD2	TGCAGCGCCCGCGGGGGGGAGTTGAGGGAGACCCAGTACTTC	CSARGGELRETQYF
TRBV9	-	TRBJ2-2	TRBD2	TGTGCCAGCAGTCTAGCGGACGGCGGGCCAGGGGAGCTGTTTTTT	CASSLADGGPGELFF
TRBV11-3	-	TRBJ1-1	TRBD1	TGTGCCAGCACCGAGCAAAGGGACAGAACTGAAGCTTTCTTT	CASTEQRDRTEAFF
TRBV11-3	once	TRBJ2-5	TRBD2	TGTGCCAGCAGCTTAGTGTCTAGCGGCTGGGAGACCCAGTACTTC	CASSLVSSGWETQYF
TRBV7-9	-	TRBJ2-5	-	TGTGCCAGCAGCTTTCGGGGATCTGAGACCCAGTACTTC	CASSFRGSETQYF
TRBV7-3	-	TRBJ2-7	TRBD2	TGTGCCAGCAGCTCTTATAGCGGGAGCTCCTACGAGCAGTACTTC	CASSSYSGSSYEQYF
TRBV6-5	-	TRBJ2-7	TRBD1	TGTGCCAGCAGCCGACAGGGTGTTGGGTCCGAGCAGTACTTC	CASSRQGVGSEQYF
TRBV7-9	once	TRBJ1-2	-	TGTGCCAGCAGCTTAGGGTCCTTCTGGACCTTC	CASSLGSFWTF
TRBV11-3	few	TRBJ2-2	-	TGTGCCAGCAGCTTAGATGCAGGGTCCTCCACCGGGGAGCTGTTTTTT	CASSLDAGSSTGELFF
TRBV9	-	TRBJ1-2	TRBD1	TGTGCCAGCAGCGTCTGGGACAGTGGGGCCGCTAACTATGGCTACACCTTC	CASSVWDSGAANYGYTF
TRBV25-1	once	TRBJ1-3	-	TGTGCCAGCAGTGAATCTGACTCCAGGTCCGGAAACACCATATATTTT	CASSESDSRSGNTIYF
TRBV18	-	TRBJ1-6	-	TGTGCCAGCTCACCCCGTTACCTGCGGGATTCACCCCTCCACTTT	CASSPRYLRDSPLHF
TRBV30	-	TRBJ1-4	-	TGTGCCTGGAGGAGGAGGGGCAGGGAAGAAAAACTGTTTTTT	CAWRRRGREEKLFF
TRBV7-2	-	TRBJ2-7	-	TGTGCCAGCAGCTTAGTTGTTGGGGGAAGCTCCTACGAGCAGTACTTC	CASSLVVGGSSYEQYF
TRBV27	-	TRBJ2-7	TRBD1	TGTGCCAGCAGTCCCCGACAGGGGAGAAGCTACGAGCAGTACTTC	CASSPRQGRSYEQYF
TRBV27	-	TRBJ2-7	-	TGTGCCAGCAGTTTATACGGGAGTTCGGCCTACGAGCAGTACTTC	CASSLYGSSAYEQYF
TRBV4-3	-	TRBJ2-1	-	TGCGCCAGCAGCCAAGATAGAGGCGGGACCTACAATGAGCAGTTCTTC	CASSQDRGGTYNEQFF
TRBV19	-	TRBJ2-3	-	TGTGCCAGTAGTACAGCCCGGCGAGGGGGCACAGATACGCAGTATTTT	CASSTARRGGTDTQYF
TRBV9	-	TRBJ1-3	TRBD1	TGTGCCAGCAGCTCACAGGGGGACAGGGCTTTGGACACCATATATTTT	CASSSQGDRALDTIYF
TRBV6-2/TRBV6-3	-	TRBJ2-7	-	TGTGCCAGCAGTTACTCTGGGGACTACGAGCAGTACTTC	CASSYSGDYEQYF
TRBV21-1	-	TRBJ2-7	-	TGTGCCAGCAGCAGGACGGTGAGACTGCCCGAGCAGTACTTC	CASSRTVRLPEQYF
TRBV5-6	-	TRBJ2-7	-	TGTGCCAGCAGCCGAACCCTTCGCCGGGCTTGGGATGGCGAGCAGTACTTC	CASSRTLRRAWDGEQYF
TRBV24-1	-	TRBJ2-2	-	TGTGCCACCAGTGCTGGGGAGAACACCGGGGAGCTGTTTTTT	CATSAGENTGELFF
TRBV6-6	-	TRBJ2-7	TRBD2	TGTGCCAGCAGTCCCCCGGGACTAGCACATAGAGTCGTTTACGAGCAGTACTTC	CASSPPGLAHRVVYEQYF
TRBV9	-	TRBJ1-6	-	TGTGCCAGCAGCGTAGGGGGACTAGCTAATTCACCCCTCCACTTT	CASSVGGLANSPLHF
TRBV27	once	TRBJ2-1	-	TGTGCCAGCAGTTCGGGACCGTTGAATGAGCAGTTCTTC	CASSSGPLNEQFF
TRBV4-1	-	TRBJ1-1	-	TGCGCCAGCAGCCAAAGTCGTAGAGACAGCGGTTTTGAAGCTTTCTTT	CASSQSRRDSGFEAFF
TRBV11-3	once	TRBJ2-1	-	TGTGCCAGCAGCTTAGAGGGGATCTACAATGAGCAGTTCTTC	CASSLEGIYNEQFF
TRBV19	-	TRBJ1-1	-	TGTGCCAGTAGTCCCTGGGCTCCTGGAATGAACACTGAAGCTTTCTTT	CASSPWAPGMNTEAFF
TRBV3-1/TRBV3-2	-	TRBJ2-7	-	TGTGCCAGCAGCCAAGTTTATTCGGGGTACGAGCAGTACTTC	CASSQVYSGYEQYF
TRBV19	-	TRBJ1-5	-	TGTGCCAGTAGTATAAGGGGATCCCCCCGGTCCGGAGGCAATCAGCCCCAGCATTTT	CASSIRGSPRSGGNQPQHF
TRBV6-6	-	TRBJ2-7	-	TGTGCCAGCAGTTACCAAGAAAGACAGAGCCCCTGGTTC	CASSYQERQSPWF
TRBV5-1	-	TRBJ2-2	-	TGCGCCAGCAGCAGTGACACGAGGATGACCGGGGAGCTGTTTTTT	CASSSDTRMTGELFF
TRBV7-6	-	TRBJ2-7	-	TGTGCCAGCAGCTCTCTCGGAGGCAGACCGAGCTCCTACGAGCAGTACTTC	CASSSLGGRPSSYEQYF
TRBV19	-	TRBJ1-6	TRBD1	TGTGCCAGTAGCATAGCCCTTGGGACAGGACTAAATTCACCCCTCCACTTT	CASSIALGTGLNSPLHF
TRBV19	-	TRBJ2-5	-	TGTGCCAGTACAGCGACAGGTCGGGGGGAGACCCAGTACTTC	CASTATGRGETQYF
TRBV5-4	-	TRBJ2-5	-	TGTGCCAGCAGGCTTCCTTCCCAAGAGACCCAGTACTTC	CASRLPSQETQYF
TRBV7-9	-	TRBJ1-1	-	TGTGCCAGCAGCTTAAGAGTGTCGGGCACTGAAGCTTTCTTT	CASSLRVSGTEAFF
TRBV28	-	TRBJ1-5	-	TGTGCCAGCAGTCCGGGGAGTCAGCCCCAGCATTTT	CASSPGSQPQHF
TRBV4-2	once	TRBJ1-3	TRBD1	TGTGCCAGCAGCCGCCAAGCCCGGGACAGGGAATACACCATATATTTT	CASSRQARDREYTIYF
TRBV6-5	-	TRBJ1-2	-	TGTGCCAGCAGACCTCGTCCAGGTAACTATGGCTACACCTTC	CASRPRPGNYGYTF
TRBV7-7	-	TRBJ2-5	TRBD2	TGTGCTAGCGGGCTCAAAGTTTGGGGTGGGTATGGTAGGGAGACCCAGTACTTC	CASGLKVWGGYGRETQYF
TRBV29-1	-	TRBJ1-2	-	TGCAGCGTGCCGCAGGCCCCCCATGGCTACACCTTC	CSVPQAPHGYTF
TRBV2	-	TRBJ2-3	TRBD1	TGTGCCAGCAGGACAGGGGGCACAGATACGCAGTATTTT	CASRTGGTDTQYF
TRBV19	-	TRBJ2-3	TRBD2	TGTGCCAGTAGTCCACTAGCGGGAGAGGGCACAGATACGCAGTATTTT	CASSPLAGEGTDTQYF
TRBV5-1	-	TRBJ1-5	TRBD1	TGCGCCAGCAGCGAAGAGACAGGGAAACTAGACCACAATCAGCCCCAGCATTTT	CASSEETGKLDHNQPQHF